A selection of T cell receptor beta chains follows, all from one sample in a study of Graves' ophthalmopathy and Graves' hyperthyroidism. TCRdb recomputed calls from the multiplex PCR reads with MiXCR, one row per CDR3 protein. The data contain roughly 420,000 distinct CDR3 sequences, roughly 21% of them singletons. Input material: peripheral blood. Receptor source: a woman under 30 with stable Graves' hyperthyroidism. Each CDR3 is given with its conserved first and last residue. A D gene is named only where the DNA matches it firmly. Only part of the rows carry a size: once, few, many, or a class if the clone is expanded.

D	size	V	length	J	CDR3	DNA
NA	NA	TRBV5-1	14	TRBJ1-2	CASSLADWGSGYTF	TGCGCCAGCAGCTTGGCCGACTGGGGTTCCGGCTACACCTTC
TRBD2	many	TRBV5-1	14	TRBJ2-7	CASSIGTSSGEQYF	TGCGCCAGCAGCATTGGGACTAGCAGCGGCGAGCAGTACTTC
TRBD2	many	TRBV15	17	TRBJ2-5	CATSRDSPSGGGETQYF	TGTGCCACCAGCAGAGATTCCCCAAGCGGGGGCGGGGAGACCCAGTACTTC
TRBD1	NA	TRBV29-1	17	TRBJ2-6	CSVLGTVPLTGANVLTF	TGCAGCGTCCTCGGGACAGTTCCTTTAACTGGGGCCAACGTCCTGACTTTC
NA	few	TRBV4-1	17	TRBJ2-1	CASSASTVEASYNEQFF	TGCGCCAGCAGCGCAAGCACAGTGGAGGCATCCTACAATGAGCAGTTCTTC
NA	many	TRBV25-1	14	TRBJ1-1	CASSEGWWNTEAFF	TGTGCCAGCAGTGAAGGTTGGTGGAACACTGAAGCTTTCTTT
NA	NA	TRBV9	13	TRBJ1-1	CASSVGVAAEAFF	TGTGCCAGCAGCGTAGGCGTTGCGGCTGAAGCTTTCTTT
NA	NA	TRBV28	15	TRBJ2-5	CASSPGPEPPETQYF	TGTGCCAGCAGCCCCGGACCAGAGCCGCCAGAGACCCAGTACTTC
NA	many	TRBV29-1	11	TRBJ2-7	CSVRQFNEQYF	TGCAGCGTTAGACAGTTCAACGAGCAGTACTTC
NA	NA	TRBV15	14	TRBJ2-7	CATSRDVGAYEQYF	TGTGCCACCAGCAGAGATGTGGGGGCCTACGAGCAGTACTTC
NA	many	TRBV24-1	13	TRBJ1-2	CATSDPGTYGYTF	TGTGCCACCAGTGACCCCGGGACCTATGGCTACACCTTC
TRBD1	NA	TRBV14	15	TRBJ1-1	CASSPPGGGFTEAFF	TGTGCCAGCAGCCCACCAGGGGGGGGATTTACTGAAGCTTTCTTT
TRBD1	few	TRBV20-1	16	TRBJ1-5	CSARPTLDRVNQPQHF	TGCAGTGCTAGACCTACCCTGGACAGGGTCAATCAGCCCCAGCATTTT
NA	many	TRBV2	13	TRBJ2-5	CASSGGQKETQYF	TGTGCCAGCAGTGGCGGGCAGAAAGAGACCCAGTACTTC
TRBD1	NA	TRBV11-2	16	TRBJ2-2	CASSYTGGYDTGELFF	TGTGCCAGCAGCTACACAGGGGGATATGACACCGGGGAGCTGTTTTTT
NA	many	TRBV28	16	TRBJ1-5	CASSLTGSLSNQPQHF	TGTGCCAGCAGTCTAACAGGGTCGCTGAGCAATCAGCCCCAGCATTTT
NA	NA	TRBV5-4	15	TRBJ1-2	CASSLDPQGAYGYTF	TGTGCCAGCAGCTTGGACCCCCAGGGTGCCTATGGCTACACCTTC
NA	NA	TRBV6-2/TRBV6-3	13	TRBJ2-2	CTSSYSDTGELFF	TGTACCAGCAGTTACTCGGACACCGGGGAGCTGTTTTTT
NA	many	TRBV7-8	15	TRBJ2-7	CASSLEVGNSYEQYF	TGTGCCAGCAGCTTAGAGGTGGGGAACTCCTACGAGCAGTACTTC
NA	many	TRBV29-1	10	TRBJ1-1	CSVERGEAFF	TGCAGCGTTGAAAGAGGGGAAGCTTTCTTT
NA	many	TRBV12-3/TRBV12-4	13	TRBJ1-5	CASSMTGNQPQHF	TGTGCCAGCAGTATGACAGGTAATCAGCCCCAGCATTTT
NA	many	TRBV7-8	11	TRBJ2-5	CASSSPRTQYF	TGTGCCAGCAGCTCCCCGCGTACCCAGTACTTC
TRBD1	few	TRBV7-2	14	TRBJ1-6	CASSFRTGESPLHF	TGTGCCAGCAGCTTCCGGACAGGGGAGTCACCCCTCCACTTT
TRBD1	many	TRBV11-2	14	TRBJ2-2	CASSFQQGGGELFF	TGTGCCAGCAGCTTCCAACAGGGGGGCGGGGAGCTGTTTTTT
NA	many	TRBV4-1	19	TRBJ2-4	CASSQVPGQGLLAKNIQYF	TGCGCCAGCAGCCAAGTTCCAGGTCAAGGCTTACTAGCCAAAAACATTCAGTACTTC
NA	NA	TRBV3-1	16	TRBJ2-7	CASSQAFRGGAPREYF	TGTGCCAGCAGCCAAGCATTTAGAGGCGGGGCGCCGAGGGAGTACTTC
NA	many	TRBV25-1	15	TRBJ2-5	CASSLLDQKQETQYF	TGTGCCAGCAGTCTACTGGATCAAAAACAAGAGACCCAGTACTTC
NA	many	TRBV12-3/TRBV12-4	14	TRBJ2-7	CASSLGDGAYEQYF	TGTGCCAGCAGTTTAGGGGACGGAGCCTACGAGCAGTACTTC
NA	many	TRBV2	11	TRBJ2-4	CASRQEGIKYF	TGTGCCAGCAGACAGGAGGGCATTAAGTACTTC
NA	NA	TRBV12-3/TRBV12-4	14	TRBJ1-5	CASSLAQREQPQHF	TGTGCCAGCAGTTTAGCCCAACGTGAGCAGCCCCAGCATTTT
NA	few	TRBV3-1	14	TRBJ2-7	CASSRGDTSYEQYF	TGTGCCAGCAGCCGTGGTGACACTTCCTACGAGCAGTACTTC
NA	many	TRBV9	14	TRBJ2-5	CASNPGNHQETQYF	TGTGCCAGCAACCCGGGGAACCACCAAGAGACCCAGTACTTC
TRBD1	few	TRBV12-5	16	TRBJ2-7	CASGLVPGQGSYEQYF	TGTGCTAGTGGTTTGGTCCCGGGACAGGGATCCTACGAGCAGTACTTC
TRBD2	many	TRBV7-9	16	TRBJ2-4	CASSLAGGGRGDIQYF	TGTGCCAGCAGCTTAGCGGGCGGGGGGAGAGGGGACATTCAGTACTTC
NA	few	TRBV30	13	TRBJ1-2	CAWTVEANYGYTF	TGTGCCTGGACGGTTGAAGCTAACTATGGCTACACCTTC
NA	few	TRBV29-1	11	TRBJ1-1	CSVKGGAEACF	TGCAGCGTTAAGGGGGGGGCTGAAGCTTGCTTT
NA	NA	TRBV12-3/TRBV12-4	15	TRBJ1-1	CASSLFGDLNTEAFF	TGTGCCAGCAGTTTATTTGGGGATCTGAACACTGAAGCTTTCTTT
NA	many	TRBV29-1	13	TRBJ1-2	CSVEGLGNYGYTF	TGCAGCGTTGAAGGCCTGGGGAACTATGGCTACACCTTC
NA	many	TRBV7-2	12	TRBJ2-2	CASRLMSGELFF	TGTGCCAGCAGACTCATGAGCGGGGAGCTGTTTTTT
TRBD2	many	TRBV5-5	15	TRBJ2-7	CASTIIAGGAYEQYF	TGTGCCAGCACCATAATAGCGGGAGGGGCCTACGAGCAGTACTTC
NA	NA	TRBV7-2	14	TRBJ2-2	CASSFWSNTGELFF	TGTGCCAGCAGCTTTTGGTCGAACACCGGGGAGCTGTTTTTT
TRBD2	many	TRBV6-5	14	TRBJ2-5	CASSYHREGETQYF	TGTGCCAGCAGTTACCATCGGGAGGGTGAGACCCAGTACTTC
NA	many	TRBV5-1	14	TRBJ2-7	CASRPNLGSYEQYF	TGCGCCAGCAGGCCGAATTTGGGATCCTACGAGCAGTACTTC
TRBD1	NA	TRBV6-1	14	TRBJ2-7	CASSEGTGSDEQYF	TGTGCCAGCAGTGAAGGGACAGGGAGCGACGAGCAGTACTTC
TRBD2	many	TRBV4-2	18	TRBJ2-7	CASSQVVPLAGETNEQYF	TGTGCCAGCAGCCAAGTCGTACCTCTAGCGGGAGAAACCAACGAGCAGTACTTC
NA	many	TRBV7-2	15	TRBJ2-2	CASSRLRLNTGELFF	TGTGCCAGCAGCCGGCTAAGGCTAAACACCGGGGAGCTGTTTTTT
NA	NA	TRBV5-1	13	TRBJ1-1	CASRNSRDTEAFF	TGCGCCAGCAGAAACTCACGGGACACTGAAGCTTTCTTT
NA	many	TRBV7-2	14	TRBJ1-5	CASSLEGEHQPQHF	TGTGCCAGCAGCTTAGAAGGGGAACATCAGCCCCAGCATTTT
TRBD2	many	TRBV6-1	16	TRBJ2-7	CASSVATSGRGDEQYF	TGTGCCAGCAGTGTAGCCACTAGCGGGAGAGGTGACGAGCAGTACTTC
NA	many	TRBV11-2	14	TRBJ2-7	CASSHGGFRPEQYF	TGTGCCAGCAGCCATGGGGGATTCCGCCCCGAGCAGTACTTC
NA	NA	TRBV12-3/TRBV12-4	16	TRBJ1-1	CASSPDRGRADTEAFF	TGTGCCAGCAGTCCCGACCGGGGGAGGGCGGACACTGAAGCTTTCTTT
NA	NA	TRBV4-3	15	TRBJ2-2	CASSQGSGNTGELFF	TGCGCCAGCAGCCAAGGTAGCGGAAACACCGGGGAGCTGTTTTTT
TRBD1	NA	TRBV5-1	17	TRBJ1-3	CASSLTAGGFSGNTIYF	TGCGCCAGCAGCTTGACGGCAGGGGGGTTCTCTGGAAACACCATATATTTT
TRBD1	few	TRBV2	15	TRBJ2-3	CASNPGTGATDTQYF	TGTGCCAGCAATCCCGGGACAGGGGCCACAGATACGCAGTATTTT